This T cell receptor beta chain was profiled in a study of shared clonotypes between healthy human individuals. About this clone itself: Its cognate antigen is unknown.

The study ran the assay at deep level. Produced via immunoSEQ multiplex PCR; TCRdb's table is partial and in-frame only. The table lists about 1 million clones, roughly 80% of them singletons. With 0 bases removed from V and 4 bases from J, the gap between germline ends came to 13 bases. This CDR3 has 16 amino acids. Germline CDR1 is LGHNA and CDR2 is YNFKEQ. Study findings and constraints: Unshared clonotypes carried lower generation probabilities than those common to all four donors.

The sequence came from a man younger than 30 in good health. Material: memory CD4+ T cells sorted from blood. Subset described: CD45RA-negative fraction. The rearrangement uses TRBV4-2 and TRBJ1-3, with D possibly matching TRBD1 (6 bases). CDR3 sequence: CASSQDRGGQGNTIYF. For the CDR3, the DNA is TGTGCCAGCAGCCAAGATAGGGGGGGCCAGGGAAACACCATATATTTT.